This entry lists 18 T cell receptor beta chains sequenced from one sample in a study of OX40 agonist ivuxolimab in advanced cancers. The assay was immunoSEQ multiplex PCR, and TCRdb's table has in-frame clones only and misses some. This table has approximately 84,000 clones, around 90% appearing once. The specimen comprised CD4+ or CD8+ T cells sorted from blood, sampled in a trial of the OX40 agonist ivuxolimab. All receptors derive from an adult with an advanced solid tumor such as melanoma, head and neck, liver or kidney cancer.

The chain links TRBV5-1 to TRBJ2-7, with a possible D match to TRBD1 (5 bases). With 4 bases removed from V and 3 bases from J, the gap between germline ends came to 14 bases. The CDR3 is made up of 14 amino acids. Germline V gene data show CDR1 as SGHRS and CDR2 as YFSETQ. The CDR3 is CASSRDSTIYEQYF. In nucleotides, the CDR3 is TGCGCCAGCAGCCGAGACAGTACCATCTACGAGCAGTACTTC.

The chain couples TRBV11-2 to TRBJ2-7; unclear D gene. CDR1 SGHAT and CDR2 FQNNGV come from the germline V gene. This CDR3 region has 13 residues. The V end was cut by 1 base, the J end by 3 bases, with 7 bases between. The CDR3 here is CASSLVPFYEQYF. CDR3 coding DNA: TGTGCCAGCAGCTTAGTGCCCTTCTACGAGCAGTACTTC. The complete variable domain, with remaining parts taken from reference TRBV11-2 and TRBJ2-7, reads EAGVAQSPRYKIIEKRQSVAFWCNPISGHATLYWYQQILGQGPKLLIQFQNNGVVDDSQLPKDRFSAERLKGVDSTLKIQPAKLEDSAVYLCASSLVPFYEQYFGPGTRLTVT.

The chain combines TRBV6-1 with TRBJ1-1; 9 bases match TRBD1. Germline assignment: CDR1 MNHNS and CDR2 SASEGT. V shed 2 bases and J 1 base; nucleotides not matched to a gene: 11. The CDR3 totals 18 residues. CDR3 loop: CASSERGQGVGRNTEAFF. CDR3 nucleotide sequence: TGTGCCAGCAGTGAAAGGGGACAGGGAGTAGGAAGGAACACTGAAGCTTTCTTT.

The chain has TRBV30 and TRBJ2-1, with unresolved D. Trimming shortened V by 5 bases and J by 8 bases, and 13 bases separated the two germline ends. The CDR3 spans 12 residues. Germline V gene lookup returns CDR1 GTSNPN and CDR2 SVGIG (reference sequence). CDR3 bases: TGTGCCTGGGGGTCCACCTTCTATGAGCAGTTCTTC. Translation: CAWGSTFYEQFF. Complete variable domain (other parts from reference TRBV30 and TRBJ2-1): SQTIHQWPATLVQPVGSPLSLECTVEGTSNPNLYWYRQAAGRGLQLLFYSVGIGQISSEVPQNLSASRPQDRQFILSSKKLLLSDSGFYLCAWGSTFYEQFFGPGTRLTVL.

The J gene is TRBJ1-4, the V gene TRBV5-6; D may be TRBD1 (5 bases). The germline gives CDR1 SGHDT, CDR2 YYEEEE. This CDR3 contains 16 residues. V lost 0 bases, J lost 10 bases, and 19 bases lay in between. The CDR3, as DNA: TGTGCCAGCAGCTTGGGGCCCCACATCGACAGCCGAAAACTGTTTTTT. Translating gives CASSLGPHIDSRKLFF.

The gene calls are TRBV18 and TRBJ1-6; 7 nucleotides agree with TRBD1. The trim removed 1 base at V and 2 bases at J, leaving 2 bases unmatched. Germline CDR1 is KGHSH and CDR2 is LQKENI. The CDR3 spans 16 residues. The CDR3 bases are TGTGCCAGCTCACCACTAACAGGGGCCTATAATTCACCCCTCCACTTT. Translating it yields CASSPLTGAYNSPLHF.

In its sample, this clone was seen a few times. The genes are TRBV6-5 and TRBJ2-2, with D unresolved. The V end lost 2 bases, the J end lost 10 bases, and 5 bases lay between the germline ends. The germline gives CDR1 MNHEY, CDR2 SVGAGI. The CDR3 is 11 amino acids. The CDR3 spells CASSYLEELFF. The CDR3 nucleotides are TGTGCCAGCAGTTACCTCGAGGAGCTGTTTTTT.

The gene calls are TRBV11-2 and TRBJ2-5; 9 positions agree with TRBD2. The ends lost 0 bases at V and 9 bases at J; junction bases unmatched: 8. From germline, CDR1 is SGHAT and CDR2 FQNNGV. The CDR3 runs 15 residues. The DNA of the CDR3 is TGTGCCAGCAGCTTAGATCTAGCGGGGTTGGGGTCCCAGTACTTC. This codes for CASSLDLAGLGSQYF.

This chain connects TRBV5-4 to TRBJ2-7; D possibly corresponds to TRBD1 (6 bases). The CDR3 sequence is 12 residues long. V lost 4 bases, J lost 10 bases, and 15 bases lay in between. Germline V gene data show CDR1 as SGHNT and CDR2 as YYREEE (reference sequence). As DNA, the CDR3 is TGTGCCAGCAGCCACCTCGGGACATCCCAGTACTTC. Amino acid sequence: CASSHLGTSQYF.

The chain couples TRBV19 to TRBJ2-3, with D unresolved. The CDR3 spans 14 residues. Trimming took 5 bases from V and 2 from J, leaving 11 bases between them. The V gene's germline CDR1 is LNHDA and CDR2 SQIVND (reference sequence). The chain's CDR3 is CASSASGVTDTQYF. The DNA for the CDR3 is TGTGCCAGTAGTGCCTCGGGTGTCACAGATACGCAGTATTTT. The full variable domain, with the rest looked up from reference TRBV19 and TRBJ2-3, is DGGITQSPKYLFRKEGQNVTLSCEQNLNHDAMYWYRQDPGQGLRLIYYSQIVNDFQKGDIAEGYSVSREKKESFPLTVTSAQKNPTAFYLCASSASGVTDTQYFGPGTRLTVL.

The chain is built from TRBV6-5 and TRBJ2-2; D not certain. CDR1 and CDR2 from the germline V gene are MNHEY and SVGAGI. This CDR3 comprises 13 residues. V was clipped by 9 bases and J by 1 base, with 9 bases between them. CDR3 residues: CASQTRNTGELFF. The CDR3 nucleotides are TGTGCCAGTCAGACGCGGAACACCGGGGAGCTGTTTTTT.

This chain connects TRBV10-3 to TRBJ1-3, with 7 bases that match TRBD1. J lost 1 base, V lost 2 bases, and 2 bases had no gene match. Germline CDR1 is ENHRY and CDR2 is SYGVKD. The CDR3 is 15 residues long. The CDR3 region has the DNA TGTGCCATCAGTGAGGCAGGGGGGTCTGGAAACACCATATATTTT. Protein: CAISEAGGSGNTIYF.

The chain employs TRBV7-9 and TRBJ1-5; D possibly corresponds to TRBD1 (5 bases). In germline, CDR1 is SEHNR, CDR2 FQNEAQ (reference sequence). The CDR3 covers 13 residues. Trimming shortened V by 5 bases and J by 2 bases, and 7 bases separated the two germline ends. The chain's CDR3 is CASSQQGNQPQHF. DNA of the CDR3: TGTGCCAGCAGCCAACAGGGCAATCAGCCCCAGCATTTT.

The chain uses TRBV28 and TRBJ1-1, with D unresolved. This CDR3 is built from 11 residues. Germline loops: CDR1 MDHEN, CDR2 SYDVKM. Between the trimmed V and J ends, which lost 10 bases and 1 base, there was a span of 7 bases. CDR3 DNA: TGTGCCACCGACGCGAACACTGAAGCTTTCTTT. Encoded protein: CATDANTEAFF.

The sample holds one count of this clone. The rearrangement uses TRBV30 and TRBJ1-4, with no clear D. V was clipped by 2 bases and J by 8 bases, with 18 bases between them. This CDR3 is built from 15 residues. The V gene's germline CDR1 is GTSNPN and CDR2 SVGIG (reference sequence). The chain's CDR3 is CAWSIKTPSGEKLFF. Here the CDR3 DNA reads TGTGCCTGGAGTATCAAGACACCATCGGGGGAAAAACTGTTTTTT.

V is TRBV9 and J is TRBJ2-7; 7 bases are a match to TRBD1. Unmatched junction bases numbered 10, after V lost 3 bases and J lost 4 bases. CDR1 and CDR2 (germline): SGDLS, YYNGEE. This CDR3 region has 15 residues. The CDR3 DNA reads TGTGCCAGCAGCGCCACCGGGACAGAGACTTACGAGCAGTACTTC. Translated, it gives CASSATGTETYEQYF. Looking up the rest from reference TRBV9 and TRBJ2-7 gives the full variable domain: DSGVTQTPKHLITATGQRVTLRCSPRSGDLSVYWYQQSLDQGLQFLIQYYNGEERAKGNILERFSAQQFPDLHSELNLSSLELGDSALYFCASSATGTETYEQYFGPGTRLTVT.

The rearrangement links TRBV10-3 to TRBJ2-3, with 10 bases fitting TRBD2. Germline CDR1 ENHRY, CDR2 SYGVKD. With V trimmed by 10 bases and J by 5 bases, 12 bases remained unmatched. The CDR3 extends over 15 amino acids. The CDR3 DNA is TGTGCCAGTGGGGGGCTAGCGGGAGTGGGAGATACGCAGTATTTT. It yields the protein CASGGLAGVGDTQYF.

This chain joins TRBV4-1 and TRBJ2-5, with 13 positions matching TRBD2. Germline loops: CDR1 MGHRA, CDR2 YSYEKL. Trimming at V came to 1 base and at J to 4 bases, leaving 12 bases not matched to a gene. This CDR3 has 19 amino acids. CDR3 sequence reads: CASSQGSRLAGGGRETQYF. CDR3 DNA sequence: TGCGCCAGCAGCCAAGGATCCCGACTAGCGGGAGGAGGTAGAGAGACCCAGTACTTC.